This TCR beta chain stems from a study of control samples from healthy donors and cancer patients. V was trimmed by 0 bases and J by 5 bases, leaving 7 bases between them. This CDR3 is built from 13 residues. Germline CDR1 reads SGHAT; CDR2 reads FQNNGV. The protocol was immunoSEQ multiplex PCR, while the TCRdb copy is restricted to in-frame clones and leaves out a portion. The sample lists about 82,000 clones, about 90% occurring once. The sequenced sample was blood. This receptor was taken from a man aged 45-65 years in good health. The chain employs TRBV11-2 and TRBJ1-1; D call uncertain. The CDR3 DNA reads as TGTGCCAGCAGCTTAGACACATGGACTGAAGCTTTCTTT. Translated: CASSLDTWTEAFF.